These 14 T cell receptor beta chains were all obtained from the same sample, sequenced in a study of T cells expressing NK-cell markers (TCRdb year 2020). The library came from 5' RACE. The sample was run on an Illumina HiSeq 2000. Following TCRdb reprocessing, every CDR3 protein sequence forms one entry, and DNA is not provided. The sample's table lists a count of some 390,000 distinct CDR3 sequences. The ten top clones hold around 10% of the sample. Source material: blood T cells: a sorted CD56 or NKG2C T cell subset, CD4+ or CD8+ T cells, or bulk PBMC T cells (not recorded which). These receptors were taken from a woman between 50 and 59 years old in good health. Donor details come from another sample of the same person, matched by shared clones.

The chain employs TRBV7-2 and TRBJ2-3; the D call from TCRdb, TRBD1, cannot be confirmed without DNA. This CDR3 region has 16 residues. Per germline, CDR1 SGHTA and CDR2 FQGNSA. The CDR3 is CASSLDETARTDTQYF. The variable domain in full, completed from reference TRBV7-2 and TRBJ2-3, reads GAGVSQSPSNKVTEKGKDVELRCDPISGHTALYWYRQSLGQGLEFLIYFQGNSAPDKSGLPSDRFSAERTGGSVSTLTIQRTQQEDSAVYLCASSLDETARTDTQYFGPGTRLTVL.

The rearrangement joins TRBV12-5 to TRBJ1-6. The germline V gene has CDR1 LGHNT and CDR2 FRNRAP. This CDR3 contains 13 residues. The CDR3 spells CASGQEGISPLHF.

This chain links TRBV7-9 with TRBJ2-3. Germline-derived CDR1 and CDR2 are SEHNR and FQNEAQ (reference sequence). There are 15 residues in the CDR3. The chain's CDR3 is CASSPVQSSSDTQYF.

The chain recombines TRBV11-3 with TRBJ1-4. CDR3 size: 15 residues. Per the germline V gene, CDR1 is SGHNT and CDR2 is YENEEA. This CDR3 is CASSFMVGTNEKLFF. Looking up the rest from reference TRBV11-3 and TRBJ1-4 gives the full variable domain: EAGVVQSPRYKIIEKKQPVAFWCNPISGHNTLYWYLQNLGQGPELLIRYENEEAVDDSQLPKDRFSAERLKGVDSTLKIQPAELGDSAVYLCASSFMVGTNEKLFFGSGTQLSVL.

CDR3 in amino acids: CASSLDGRIYGYTF. This chain joins TRBV12-3 or TRBV12-4 and TRBJ1-2. This CDR3 spans 14 amino acids.

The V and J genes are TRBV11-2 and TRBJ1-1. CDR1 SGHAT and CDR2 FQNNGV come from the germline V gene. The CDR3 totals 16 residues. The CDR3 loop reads CASSLAAAAWNTEAFF.

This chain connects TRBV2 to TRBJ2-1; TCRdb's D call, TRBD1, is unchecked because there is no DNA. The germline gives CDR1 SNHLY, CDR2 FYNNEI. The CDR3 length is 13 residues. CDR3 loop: CASSVDIPNEQFF.

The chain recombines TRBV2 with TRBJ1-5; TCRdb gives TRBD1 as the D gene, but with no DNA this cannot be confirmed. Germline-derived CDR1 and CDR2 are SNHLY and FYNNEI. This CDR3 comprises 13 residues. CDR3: CASGRTENQPQHF.

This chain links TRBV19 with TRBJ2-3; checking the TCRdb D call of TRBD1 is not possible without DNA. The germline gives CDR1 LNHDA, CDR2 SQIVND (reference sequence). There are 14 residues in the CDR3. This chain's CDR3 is CASSIAGRGDTQYF.

The CDR3: CASSVHRALVNQPQHF. V usage is TRBV2 and J usage is TRBJ1-5; TCRdb's D call of TRBD1 is untestable without DNA. CDR1 is SNHLY, CDR2 FYNNEI, per germline. The CDR3 consists of 16 residues.

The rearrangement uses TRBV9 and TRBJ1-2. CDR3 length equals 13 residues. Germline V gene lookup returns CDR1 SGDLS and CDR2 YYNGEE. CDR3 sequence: CASSAGEVYGYTF.

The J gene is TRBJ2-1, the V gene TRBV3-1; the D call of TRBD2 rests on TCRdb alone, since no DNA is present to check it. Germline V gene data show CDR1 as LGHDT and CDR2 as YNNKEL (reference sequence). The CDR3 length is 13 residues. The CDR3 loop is CASSQDPRTKQFF.

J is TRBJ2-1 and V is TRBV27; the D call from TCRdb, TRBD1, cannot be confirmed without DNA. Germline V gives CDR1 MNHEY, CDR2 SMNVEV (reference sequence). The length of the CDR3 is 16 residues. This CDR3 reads CASSTPTGTRNDEQFF.

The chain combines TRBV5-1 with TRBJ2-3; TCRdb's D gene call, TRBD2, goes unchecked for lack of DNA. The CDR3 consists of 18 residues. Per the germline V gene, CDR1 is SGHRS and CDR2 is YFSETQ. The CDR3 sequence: CASSLVRTSGRRTDTQYF.